This T cell receptor beta chain was documented in a study of cytomegalovirus exposure and HLA in healthy donors. Findings and limits, study-wide: It was 164 TCR beta chains that were listed as cytomegalovirus-associated. Versus the approximately 720-donor mean, an Asian-associated ancestry cluster reportedly showed fewer N-insertions in a later analysis.

Of note for this clone: Its target is not known. Other DNA sequences in the sample encode the same CDR3.

PCR primers comprised 60 Vbeta and 13 Jbeta primers. Sequencing used immunoSEQ multiplex PCR; TCRdb keeps in-frame clones, though not all of them. The table shows around 200,000 clones, with around 67% occurring only once. Sequencing input: PBMCs. This clonotype originated in a woman aged 25 to 39 in good health and CMV-seropositive.

The CDR3 reads CASSLALLSYEQYF. The DNA for the CDR3 is TGTGCCAGCAGCTTAGCCCTCCTCTCCTACGAGCAGTACTTC. The chain links TRBV11-2 to TRBJ2-7; D remains unclear. The CDR3 contains 14 residues. Looked up from germline, CDR1 is SGHAT and CDR2 is FQNNGV. V lost 1 base, J lost 0 bases, and 7 bases lay in between.